This TCR beta chain was captured in a study of shared clonotypes between healthy human individuals. Points from the study as a whole: What rarefaction showed was incomplete sorted-subset sequencing despite large depth. Shared clonotypes across all four donors exceeded non-shared ones in generation probability.

Here immunoSEQ multiplex PCR was the method, and the copy in TCRdb shows in-frame clones only, minus some. This sample carries about 2 million clones, roughly 95% of them seen once, and the ten largest clones take 0.1% to 0.15%. A word on this clone: Its antigen is not identified.

The V end was cut by 2 bases, the J end by 4 bases, with 11 bases between. CDR3 length: 15 amino acids. Germline loops: CDR1 KGHSH, CDR2 LQKENI. This TCR was sampled from a young man in good health. The specimen sequenced was naive CD4+ T cells sorted from blood. Subset denoted: CD45RA+ positively selected. The chain recombines TRBV18 with TRBJ2-2; no definite D call. The CDR3, as DNA: TGTGCCAGCTCACCAGGTCTTGGGTCCACCGGGGAGCTGTTTTTT. Translating it yields CASSPGLGSTGELFF.